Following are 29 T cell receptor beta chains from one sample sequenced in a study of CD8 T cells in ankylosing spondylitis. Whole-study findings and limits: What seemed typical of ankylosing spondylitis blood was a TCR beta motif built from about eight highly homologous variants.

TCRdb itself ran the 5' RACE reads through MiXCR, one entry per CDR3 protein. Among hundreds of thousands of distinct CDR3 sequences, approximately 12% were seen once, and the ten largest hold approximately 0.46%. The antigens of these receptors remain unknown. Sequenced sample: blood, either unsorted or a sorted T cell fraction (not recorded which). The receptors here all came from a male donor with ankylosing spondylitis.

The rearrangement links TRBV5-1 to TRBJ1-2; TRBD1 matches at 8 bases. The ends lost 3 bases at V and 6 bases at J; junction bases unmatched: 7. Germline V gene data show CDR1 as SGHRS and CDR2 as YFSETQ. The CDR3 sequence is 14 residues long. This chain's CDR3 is CASSSGTGGNGYTF. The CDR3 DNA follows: TGCGCCAGCAGCTCGGGGACAGGCGGCAATGGCTACACCTTC.

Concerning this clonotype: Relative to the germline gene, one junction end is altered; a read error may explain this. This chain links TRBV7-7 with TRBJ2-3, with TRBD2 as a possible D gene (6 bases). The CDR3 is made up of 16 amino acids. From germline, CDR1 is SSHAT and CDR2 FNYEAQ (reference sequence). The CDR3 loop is CASSPGAAGLRDTQYF. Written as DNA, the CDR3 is TGTGCTAGCAGCCCCGGGGCCGCGGGGCTCAGGGATACGCAGTATTTT.

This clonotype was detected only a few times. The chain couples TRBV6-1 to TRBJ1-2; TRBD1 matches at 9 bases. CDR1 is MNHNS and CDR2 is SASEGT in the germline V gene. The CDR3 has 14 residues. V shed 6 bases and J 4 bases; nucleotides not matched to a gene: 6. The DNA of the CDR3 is TGTGCCAGCAGACTTACAGGGGGCGGCTATGGCTACACCTTC. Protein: CASRLTGGGYGYTF.

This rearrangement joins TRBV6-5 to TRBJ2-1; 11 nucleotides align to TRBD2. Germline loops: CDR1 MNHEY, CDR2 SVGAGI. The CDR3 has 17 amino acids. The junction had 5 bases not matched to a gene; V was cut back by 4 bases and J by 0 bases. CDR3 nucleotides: TGTGCCAGCAGTTTTGTTAGCGGGAGGGGCTCCTACAATGAGCAGTTCTTC. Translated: CASSFVSGRGSYNEQFF.

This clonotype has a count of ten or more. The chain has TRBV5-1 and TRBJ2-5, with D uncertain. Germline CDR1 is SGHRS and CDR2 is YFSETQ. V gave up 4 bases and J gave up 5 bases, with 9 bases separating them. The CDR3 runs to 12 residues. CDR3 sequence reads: CASSDKWETQYF. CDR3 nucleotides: TGCGCCAGCAGCGACAAGTGGGAGACCCAGTACTTC.

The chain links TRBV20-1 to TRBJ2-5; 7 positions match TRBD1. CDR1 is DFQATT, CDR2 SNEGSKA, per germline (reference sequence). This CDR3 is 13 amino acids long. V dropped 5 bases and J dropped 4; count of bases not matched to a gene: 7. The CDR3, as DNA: TGCAGTGCTTTCGACAGGGCCGGAGAGACCCAGTACTTC. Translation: CSAFDRAGETQYF.

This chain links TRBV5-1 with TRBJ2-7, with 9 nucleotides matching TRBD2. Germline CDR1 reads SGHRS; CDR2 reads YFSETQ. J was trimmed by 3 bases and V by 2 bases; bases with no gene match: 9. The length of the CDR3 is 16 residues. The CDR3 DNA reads TGCGCCAGCAGCTTTGGATGGCGGGGGGGTGTCTACGAGCAGTACTTC. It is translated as CASSFGWRGGVYEQYF.

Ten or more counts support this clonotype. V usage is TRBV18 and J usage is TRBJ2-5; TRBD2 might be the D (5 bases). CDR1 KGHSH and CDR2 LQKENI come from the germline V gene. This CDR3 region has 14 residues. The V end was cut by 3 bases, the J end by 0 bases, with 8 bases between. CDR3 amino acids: CASSPPGNQETQYF. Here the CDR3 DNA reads TGTGCCAGCTCACCTCCGGGAAACCAAGAGACCCAGTACTTC. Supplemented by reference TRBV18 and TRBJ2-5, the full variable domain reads NAGVMQNPRHLVRRRGQEARLRCSPMKGHSHVYWYRQLPEEGLKFMVYLQKENIIDESGMPKERFSAEFPKEGPSILRIQQVVRGDSAAYFCASSPPGNQETQYFGPGTRLLVL.

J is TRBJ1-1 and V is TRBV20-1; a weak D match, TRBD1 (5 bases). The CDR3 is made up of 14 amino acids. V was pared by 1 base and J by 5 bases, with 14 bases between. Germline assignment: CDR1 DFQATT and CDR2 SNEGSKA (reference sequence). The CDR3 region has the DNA TGCAGTGCTAGAGTGAACAGGAATCCAACTGAAGCTTTCTTT. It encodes CSARVNRNPTEAFF.

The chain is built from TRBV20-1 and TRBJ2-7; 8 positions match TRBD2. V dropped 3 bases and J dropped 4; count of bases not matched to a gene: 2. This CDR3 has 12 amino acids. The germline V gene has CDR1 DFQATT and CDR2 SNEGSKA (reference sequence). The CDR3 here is CSASGGGYEQYF. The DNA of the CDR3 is TGCAGTGCTAGCGGGGGGGGTTACGAGCAGTACTTC.

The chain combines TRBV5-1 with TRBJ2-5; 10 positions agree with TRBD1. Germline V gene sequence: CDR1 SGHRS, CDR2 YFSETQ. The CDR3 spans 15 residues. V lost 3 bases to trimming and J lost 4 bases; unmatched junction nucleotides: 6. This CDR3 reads CASSSTGGFTETQYF. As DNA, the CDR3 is TGCGCCAGCAGCTCGACAGGGGGCTTCACAGAGACCCAGTACTTC.

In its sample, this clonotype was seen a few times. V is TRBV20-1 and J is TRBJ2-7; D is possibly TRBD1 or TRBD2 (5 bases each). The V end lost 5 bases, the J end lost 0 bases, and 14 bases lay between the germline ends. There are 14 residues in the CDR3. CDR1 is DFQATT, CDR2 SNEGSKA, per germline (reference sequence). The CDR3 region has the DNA TGCAGTGCTGCCCGGGCGAGGGGCTCCTACGAGCAGTACTTC. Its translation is CSAARARGSYEQYF.

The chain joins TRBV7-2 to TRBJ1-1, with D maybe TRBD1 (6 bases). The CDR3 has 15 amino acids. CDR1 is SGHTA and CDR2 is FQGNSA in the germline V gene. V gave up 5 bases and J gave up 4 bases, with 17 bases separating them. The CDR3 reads CASSPPGGGPTEAFF. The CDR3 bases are TGTGCCAGCAGCCCCCCCGGCGGGGGGCCCACTGAAGCTTTCTTT.

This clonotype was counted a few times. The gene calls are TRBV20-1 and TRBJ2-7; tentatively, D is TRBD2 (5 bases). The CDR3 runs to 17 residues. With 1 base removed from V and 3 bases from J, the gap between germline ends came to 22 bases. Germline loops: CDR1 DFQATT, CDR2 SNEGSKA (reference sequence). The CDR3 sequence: CSARVPPGETLGYEQYF. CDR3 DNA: TGCAGTGCTAGAGTTCCTCCCGGGGAGACCCTGGGCTACGAGCAGTACTTC.

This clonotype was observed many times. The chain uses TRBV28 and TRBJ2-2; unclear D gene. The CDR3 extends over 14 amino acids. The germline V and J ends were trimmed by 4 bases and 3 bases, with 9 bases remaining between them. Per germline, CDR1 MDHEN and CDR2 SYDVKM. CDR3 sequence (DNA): TGTGCCAGCAGTTGGGCAGCTGACACCGGGGAGCTGTTTTTT. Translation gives CASSWAADTGELFF.

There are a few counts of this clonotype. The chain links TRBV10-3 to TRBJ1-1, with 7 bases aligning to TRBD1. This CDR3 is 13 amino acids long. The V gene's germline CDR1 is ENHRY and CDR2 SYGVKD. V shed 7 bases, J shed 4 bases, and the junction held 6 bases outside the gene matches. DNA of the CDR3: TGTGCCATCACCCGGGACAGATTCACTGAAGCTTTCTTT. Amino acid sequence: CAITRDRFTEAFF.

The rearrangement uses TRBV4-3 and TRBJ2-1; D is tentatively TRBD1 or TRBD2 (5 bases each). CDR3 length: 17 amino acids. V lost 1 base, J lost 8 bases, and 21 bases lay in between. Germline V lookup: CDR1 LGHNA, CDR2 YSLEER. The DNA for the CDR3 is TGCGCCAGCAGCCAAGTAGGTACCGGGGCCGATGGGGATGAGCAGTTCTTC. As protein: CASSQVGTGADGDEQFF.

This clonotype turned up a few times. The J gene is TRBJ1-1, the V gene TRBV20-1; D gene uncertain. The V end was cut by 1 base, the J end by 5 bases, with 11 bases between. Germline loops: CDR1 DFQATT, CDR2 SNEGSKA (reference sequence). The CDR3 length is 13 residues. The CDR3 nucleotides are TGCAGTGCTAGAGGCCCTGACTCTACTGAAGCTTTCTTT. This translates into CSARGPDSTEAFF.

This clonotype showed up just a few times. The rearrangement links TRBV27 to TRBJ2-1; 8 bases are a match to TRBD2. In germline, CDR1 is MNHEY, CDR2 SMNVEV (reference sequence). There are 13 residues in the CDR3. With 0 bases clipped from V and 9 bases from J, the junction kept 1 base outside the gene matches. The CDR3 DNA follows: TGTGCCAGCAGTTTATCACGGGAGGGTGAGCAGTTCTTC. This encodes CASSLSREGEQFF.

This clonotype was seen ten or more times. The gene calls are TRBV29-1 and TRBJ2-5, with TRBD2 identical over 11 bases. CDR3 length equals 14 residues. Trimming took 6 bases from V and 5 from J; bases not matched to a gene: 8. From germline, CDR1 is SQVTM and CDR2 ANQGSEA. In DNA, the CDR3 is TGCAGCGTCCTGGGGACTAGCGGTCAGGAGACCCAGTACTTC. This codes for CSVLGTSGQETQYF.

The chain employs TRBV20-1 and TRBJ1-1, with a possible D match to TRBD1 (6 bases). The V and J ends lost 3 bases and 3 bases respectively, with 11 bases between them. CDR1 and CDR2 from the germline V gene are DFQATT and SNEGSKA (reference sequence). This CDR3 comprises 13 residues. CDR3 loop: CSASPPGDTEAFF. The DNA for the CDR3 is TGCAGTGCTAGCCCGCCAGGGGACACTGAAGCTTTCTTT.

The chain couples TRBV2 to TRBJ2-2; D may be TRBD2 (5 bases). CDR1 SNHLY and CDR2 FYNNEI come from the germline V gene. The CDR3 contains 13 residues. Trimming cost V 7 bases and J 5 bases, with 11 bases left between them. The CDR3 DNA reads TGTGCCAGCACCTACGAGGGAACCGGGGAGCTGTTTTTT. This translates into CASTYEGTGELFF.

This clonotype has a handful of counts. CDR3 protein: CASSHLRGVETQYF. CDR3 coding DNA: TGTGCCAGCAGTCACCTTAGGGGAGTGGAGACCCAGTACTTC. The chain links TRBV6-2 or TRBV6-3 to TRBJ2-5; D is perhaps TRBD1 or TRBD2 (5 bases each). The V and J ends lost 5 bases and 5 bases respectively, with 15 bases between them. CDR3 length: 14 amino acids. The germline V gene encodes CDR1 MNHEY and CDR2 SVGEGT.

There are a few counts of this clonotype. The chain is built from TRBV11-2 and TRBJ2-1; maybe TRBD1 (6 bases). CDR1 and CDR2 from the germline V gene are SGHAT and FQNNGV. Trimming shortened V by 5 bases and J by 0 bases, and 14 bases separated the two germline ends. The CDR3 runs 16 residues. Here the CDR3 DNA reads TGTGCCAGCAGCCCGCAACAGGGAAGCTCCTACAATGAGCAGTTCTTC. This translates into CASSPQQGSSYNEQFF. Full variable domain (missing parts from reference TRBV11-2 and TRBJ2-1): EAGVAQSPRYKIIEKRQSVAFWCNPISGHATLYWYQQILGQGPKLLIQFQNNGVVDDSQLPKDRFSAERLKGVDSTLKIQPAKLEDSAVYLCASSPQQGSSYNEQFFGPGTRLTVL.

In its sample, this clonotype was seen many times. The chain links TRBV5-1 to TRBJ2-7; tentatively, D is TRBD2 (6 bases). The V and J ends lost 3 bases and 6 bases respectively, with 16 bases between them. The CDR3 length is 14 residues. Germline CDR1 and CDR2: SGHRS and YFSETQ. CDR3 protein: CASSYGQGGVEQYF. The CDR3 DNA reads TGCGCCAGCAGCTACGGGCAGGGAGGCGTCGAGCAGTACTTC.

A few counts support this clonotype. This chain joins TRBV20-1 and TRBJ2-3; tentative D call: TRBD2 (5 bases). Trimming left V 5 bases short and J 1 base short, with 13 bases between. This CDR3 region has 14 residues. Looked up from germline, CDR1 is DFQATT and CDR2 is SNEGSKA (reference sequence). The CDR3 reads CSAEGRAGTDTQYF. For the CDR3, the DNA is TGCAGTGCTGAGGGTCGAGCGGGCACAGATACGCAGTATTTT.

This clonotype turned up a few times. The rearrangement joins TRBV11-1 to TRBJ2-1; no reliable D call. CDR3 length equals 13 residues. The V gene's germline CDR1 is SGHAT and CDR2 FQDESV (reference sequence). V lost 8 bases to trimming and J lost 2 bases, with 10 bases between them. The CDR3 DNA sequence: TGTGCCAGCGCTTTGGACCCCTACAATGAGCAGTTCTTC. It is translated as CASALDPYNEQFF.

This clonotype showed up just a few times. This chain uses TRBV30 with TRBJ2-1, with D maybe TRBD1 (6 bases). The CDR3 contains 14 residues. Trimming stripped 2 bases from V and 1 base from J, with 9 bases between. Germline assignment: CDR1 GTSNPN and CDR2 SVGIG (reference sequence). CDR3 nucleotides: TGTGCCTGGAGTCCCAGGGGATCCTACAATGAGCAGTTCTTC. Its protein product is CAWSPRGSYNEQFF. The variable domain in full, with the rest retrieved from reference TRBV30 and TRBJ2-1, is SQTIHQWPATLVQPVGSPLSLECTVEGTSNPNLYWYRQAAGRGLQLLFYSVGIGQISSEVPQNLSASRPQDRQFILSSKKLLLSDSGFYLCAWSPRGSYNEQFFGPGTRLTVL.

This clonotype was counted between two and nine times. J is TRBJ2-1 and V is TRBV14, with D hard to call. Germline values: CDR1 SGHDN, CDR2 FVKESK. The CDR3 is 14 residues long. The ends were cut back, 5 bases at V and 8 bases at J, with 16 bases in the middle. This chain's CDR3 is CASSSRTHSDEQFF. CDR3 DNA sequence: TGTGCCAGCAGCAGCCGGACCCACTCCGATGAGCAGTTCTTC. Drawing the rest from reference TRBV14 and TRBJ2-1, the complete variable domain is EAGVTQFPSHSVIEKGQTVTLRCDPISGHDNLYWYRRVMGKEIKFLLHFVKESKQDESGMPNNRFLAERTGGTYSTLKVQPAELEDSGVYFCASSSRTHSDEQFFGPGTRLTVL.